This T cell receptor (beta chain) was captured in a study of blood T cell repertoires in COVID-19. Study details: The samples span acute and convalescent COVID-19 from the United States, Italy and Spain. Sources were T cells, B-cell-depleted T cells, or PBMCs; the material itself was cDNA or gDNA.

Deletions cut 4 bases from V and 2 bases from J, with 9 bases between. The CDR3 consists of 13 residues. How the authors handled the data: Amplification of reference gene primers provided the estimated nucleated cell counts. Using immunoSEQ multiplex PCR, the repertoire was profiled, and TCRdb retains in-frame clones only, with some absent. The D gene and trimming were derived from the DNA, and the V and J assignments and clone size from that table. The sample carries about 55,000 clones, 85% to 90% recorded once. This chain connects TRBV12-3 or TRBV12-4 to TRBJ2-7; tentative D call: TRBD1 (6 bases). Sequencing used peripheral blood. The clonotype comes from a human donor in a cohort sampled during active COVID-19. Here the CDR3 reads CASSSDSPYEQYF. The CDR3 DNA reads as TGTGCCAGCAGTTCGGACAGCCCCTACGAGCAGTACTTC.